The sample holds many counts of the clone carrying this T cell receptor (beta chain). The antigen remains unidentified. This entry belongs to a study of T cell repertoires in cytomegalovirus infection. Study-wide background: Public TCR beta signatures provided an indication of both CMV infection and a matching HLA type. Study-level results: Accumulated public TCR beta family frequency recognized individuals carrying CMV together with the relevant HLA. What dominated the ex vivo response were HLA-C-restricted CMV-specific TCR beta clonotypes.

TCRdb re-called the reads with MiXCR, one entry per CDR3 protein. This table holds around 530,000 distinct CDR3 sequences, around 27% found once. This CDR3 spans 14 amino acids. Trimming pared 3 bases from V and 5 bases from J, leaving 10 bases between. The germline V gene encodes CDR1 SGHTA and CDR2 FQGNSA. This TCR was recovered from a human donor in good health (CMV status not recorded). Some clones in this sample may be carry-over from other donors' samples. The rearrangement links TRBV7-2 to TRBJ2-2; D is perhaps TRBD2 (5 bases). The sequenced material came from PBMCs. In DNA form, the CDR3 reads TGTGCCAGCAGCTTTTACGGGGAGACCGGGGAGCTGTTTTTT. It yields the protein CASSFYGETGELFF.